This T cell receptor (beta chain) was documented in a study of OX40 agonist ivuxolimab in advanced cancers. Study results and caveats: On average, a greater number of expanded clones characterised CD8+ T cells relative to CD4+. Clonal expansion was seen in CD4+ and CD8+ blood T cells by week 6 at 0.1 to 3.0 mg/kg.

The CDR3 runs to 15 residues. The germline gives CDR1 SGHAT, CDR2 FQNNGV. Trimming cost V 4 bases and J 5 bases, with 17 bases left between them. With respect to this clone: What it binds is not known.

The cohort excluded patients with autoimmune disease history or systemic immunosuppression. Measured with immunoSEQ multiplex PCR; TCRdb has only the in-frame clones, and not every one. The repertoire has 90,000 or so clones, approximately 92% of them found once; the top ten carry 3.4%. The TCR comes from an adult with an advanced solid tumor such as melanoma, head and neck, liver or kidney cancer. The chain combines TRBV11-2 with TRBJ2-5, with D tentatively TRBD1 or TRBD2 (6 bases each). Sample: CD4+ or CD8+ T cells sorted from blood, taken in a trial of the OX40 agonist ivuxolimab. The CDR3 region has the DNA TGTGCCAGCAGCTGGGGGCTCGGGGGAGAGGAGACCCAGTACTTC. The encoded protein is CASSWGLGGEETQYF. The full variable domain, completed using reference TRBV11-2 and TRBJ2-5, is EAGVAQSPRYKIIEKRQSVAFWCNPISGHATLYWYQQILGQGPKLLIQFQNNGVVDDSQLPKDRFSAERLKGVDSTLKIQPAKLEDSAVYLCASSWGLGGEETQYFGPGTRLLVL.